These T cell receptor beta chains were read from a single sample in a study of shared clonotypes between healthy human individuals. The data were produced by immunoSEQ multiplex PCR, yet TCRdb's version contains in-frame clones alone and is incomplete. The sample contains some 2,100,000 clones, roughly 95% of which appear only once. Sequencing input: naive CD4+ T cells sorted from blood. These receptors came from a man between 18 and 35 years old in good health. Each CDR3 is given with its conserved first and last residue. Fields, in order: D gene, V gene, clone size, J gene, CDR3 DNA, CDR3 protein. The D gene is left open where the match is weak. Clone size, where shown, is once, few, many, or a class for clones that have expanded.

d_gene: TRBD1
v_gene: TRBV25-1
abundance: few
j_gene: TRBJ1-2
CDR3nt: TGTGCCAGCAGTGGGACGGTGACAGGGTCCGGCTACACCTTC
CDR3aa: CASSGTVTGSGYTF

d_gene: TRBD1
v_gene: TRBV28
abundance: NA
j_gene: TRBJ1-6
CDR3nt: TGTGCCAGCAGTTTGGTCTGGGGACAGGACAATTCACCCCTCCACTTT
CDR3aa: CASSLVWGQDNSPLHF

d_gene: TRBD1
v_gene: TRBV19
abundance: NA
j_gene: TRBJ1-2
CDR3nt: TGTGCCAGTAGTCGGACAGGGCAAAACTATGGCTACACCTTC
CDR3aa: CASSRTGQNYGYTF

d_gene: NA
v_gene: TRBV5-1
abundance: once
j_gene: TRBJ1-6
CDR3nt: TGCGCCAGCAGCTTGGGTTGGAAGGGGTATAATTCACCCCTCCACTTT
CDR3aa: CASSLGWKGYNSPLHF

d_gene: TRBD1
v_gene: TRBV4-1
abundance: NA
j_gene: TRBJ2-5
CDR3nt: TGCGCCAGCAGCCAAGATCGGCGACAGGGTACGGGACAAGAGACCCAGTACTTC
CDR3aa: CASSQDRRQGTGQETQYF

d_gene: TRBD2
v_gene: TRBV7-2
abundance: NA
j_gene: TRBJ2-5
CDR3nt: TGTGCCAGCAGCGACCAAGTAGCGGGGGGGCCCGAGACCCAGTACTTC
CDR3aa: CASSDQVAGGPETQYF

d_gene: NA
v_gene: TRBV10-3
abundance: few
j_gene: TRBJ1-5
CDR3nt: TGTGCCATCAGTGAGTCGGCGGATAGCAATCAGCCCCAGCATTTT
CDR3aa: CAISESADSNQPQHF

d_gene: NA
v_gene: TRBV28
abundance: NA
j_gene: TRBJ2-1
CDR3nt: TGTGCCAGCACCCTCAGGGGGGGATCCTACAATGAGCAGTTCTTC
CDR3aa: CASTLRGGSYNEQFF

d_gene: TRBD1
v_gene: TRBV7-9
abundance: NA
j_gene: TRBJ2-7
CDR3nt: TGTGCCAGCAGCTTAGGGGACAGGGTTTATATCGAGCAGTACTTC
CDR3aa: CASSLGDRVYIEQYF

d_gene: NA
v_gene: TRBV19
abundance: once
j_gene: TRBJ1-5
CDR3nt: TGTGCCAGTAGTATCCAGGGAGGTCAGCCCCAGCATTTT
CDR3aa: CASSIQGGQPQHF

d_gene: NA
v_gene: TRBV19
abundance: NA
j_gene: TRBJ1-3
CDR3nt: TGTGCCAGTAGTATGGCGGGACCAAGCTCTGGAAACACCATATATTTT
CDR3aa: CASSMAGPSSGNTIYF

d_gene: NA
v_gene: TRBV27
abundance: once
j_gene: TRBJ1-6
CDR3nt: TGTGCCAGCAGTTTAAGGTCAGCTAATTCACCCCTCCACTTT
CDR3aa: CASSLRSANSPLHF

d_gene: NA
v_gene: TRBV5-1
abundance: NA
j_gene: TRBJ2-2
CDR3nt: TGCGCCAGCAGCTTGACGGTTACCGGGGAGCTGTTTTTT
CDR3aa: CASSLTVTGELFF

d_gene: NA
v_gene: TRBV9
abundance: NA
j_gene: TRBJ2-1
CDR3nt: TGTGCCAGCAGCCCGCTACCGAGCTCCTACAATGAGCAGTTCTTC
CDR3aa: CASSPLPSSYNEQFF

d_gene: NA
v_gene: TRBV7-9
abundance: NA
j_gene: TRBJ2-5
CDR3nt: TGTGCCAGCAGCTTTGGAAACCTAGGGGCAGAGACCCAGTACTTC
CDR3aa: CASSFGNLGAETQYF

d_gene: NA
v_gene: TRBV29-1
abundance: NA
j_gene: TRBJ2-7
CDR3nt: TGCAGCGCCGGCGAACCTAGGGGGGAGCAGTACTTC
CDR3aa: CSAGEPRGEQYF

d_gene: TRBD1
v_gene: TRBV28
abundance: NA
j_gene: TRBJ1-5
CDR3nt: TGTGCCAGCCCGAGCCCCACAGGGGAAGGCGGTTTT
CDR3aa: CASPSPTGEGGF

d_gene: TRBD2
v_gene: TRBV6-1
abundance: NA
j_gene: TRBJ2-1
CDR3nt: TGTGCCAGCAGTCCCGGAGGAGCGGGGTACAATGAGCAGTTCTTC
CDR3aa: CASSPGGAGYNEQFF